This section outlines one T cell receptor beta chain sequence together with its context. The sample originates from a study of ipilimumab plus nivolumab after autologous stem cell transplantation. Sequenced by immunoSEQ multiplex PCR; TCRdb stores in-frame clones only, minus some. This table holds roughly 20,000 clones, 70% to 80% found once. Patients got ipilimumab 1 mg/kg beginning 14 to 28 days post-transplant. Patients received nivolumab 3 mg/kg at weeks 1, 4, 7, 10, then fortnightly to week 26. Germline values: CDR1 MDHEN, CDR2 SYDVKM. V was shortened by 5 bases and J by 4 bases, with 5 bases between the two germline ends. The CDR3 spans 12 residues.

The V call is TRBV28, the J call TRBJ2-2, with D possibly being TRBD2 (5 bases). Source: PBMCs, taken in a trial of ipilimumab plus nivolumab as post-transplant consolidation. The clonotype comes from a male donor with diffuse large B-cell lymphoma. The CDR3 protein is CASSGGTGELFF. In nucleotides, the CDR3 is TGTGCCAGCAGTGGAGGCACCGGGGAGCTGTTTTTT.